This T cell receptor (beta chain) was identified during a study of shared clonotypes between healthy human individuals. Study-wide points: Sequencing depth was expected to influence donor clonotype sharing.

Execution of the assay was at deep level. Clones were read by immunoSEQ multiplex PCR, and TCRdb kept only the in-frame ones, dropping some. The table has about 1.1 million clones, approximately 77% seen once; the top ten hold 0.85% to 1%. Germline CDR1 and CDR2: SGHTA and FQGNSA. There are 17 residues in the CDR3. The germline V and J ends were trimmed by 5 bases and 6 bases, with 23 bases remaining between them. Notes on this clone: Its specificity is unknown.

Sequenced material: memory CD4+ T cells from PBMCs. The sample's subset: CD45RA-negative fraction. The TCR sequence derives from a man between 18 and 35 years old in good health. Some clones in this sample may be carry-over from other donors' samples. The chain combines TRBV7-2 with TRBJ1-5; D remains unclear. CDR3: CASSSVAGSKFGQPQHF. Here the CDR3 DNA reads TGTGCCAGCAGCAGCGTAGCGGGGTCTAAGTTCGGTCAGCCCCAGCATTTT.